This T cell receptor beta chain is drawn from a study of brain metastases from non-small cell lung cancer. Findings and caveats of the study: Fewer infiltrating T cells were found in brain metastases than primaries. Expanded T-cell clones appeared in roughly 60% of brain metastases over primaries.

Some clones are missing from TCRdb's copy, which holds only in-frame ones; the method was immunoSEQ multiplex PCR. The sample contains around 4,200 clones, 80% to 90% of which appear only once. Note on this clone: Its specificity is unknown.

The clonotype originates from a donor aged 40 or over with non-small cell lung cancer. What was sequenced was primary lung tumor tissue.

CDR3 region: CASSLTGAEAFF. In DNA, the CDR3 is TGTGCCAGCAGCTTGACAGGGGCTGAAGCTTTCTTT. The rearrangement links TRBV7-8 to TRBJ1-1; 8 bases are shared with TRBD1. V was clipped by 3 bases and J by 6 bases; unmatched bases: 0. In germline, CDR1 is SGHVS, CDR2 FQNEAQ. The CDR3 is made up of 12 amino acids. The full variable domain, its missing parts supplied by reference TRBV7-8 and TRBJ1-1, is GAGVSQSPRYKVAKRGQDVALRCDPISGHVSLFWYQQALGQGPEFLTYFQNEAQLDKSGLPSDRFFAERPEGSVSTLKIQRTQQEDSAVYLCASSLTGAEAFFGQGTRLTVV.